Below are 11 T cell receptor beta chains sequenced from a single sample in a study of human T cells and chemical hapten exposure. A single record per CDR3 protein comes from TCRdb applying MiXCR to the RACE reads. The sample holds roughly 100,000 distinct CDR3 sequences, just under 9% seen once. Time point: healthy volunteer bleed at 2 weeks. Unseparated into fractions, whole blood served as the source from which total RNA was extracted. The sample comprised whole blood. Every receptor here comes from a female donor in good health. Some clones in this sample may be carry-over from other donors' samples.

The chain recombines TRBV4-1 with TRBJ2-1; the D gene is possibly TRBD2 (5 bases). Germline V CDR1 and CDR2: MGHRA, YSYEKL. CDR3 length: 13 residues. Trimming stripped 1 base from V and 6 bases from J, with 7 bases between. CDR3 sequence (DNA): TGCGCCAGCAGCCAAGCACGGGGCAATGAGCAGTTCTTC. It translates to CASSQARGNEQFF.

This chain uses TRBV6-2 or TRBV6-3 with TRBJ2-7; TRBD1 agrees at 9 bases. The CDR3 totals 14 residues. V trimming: 6 bases; J trimming: 4 bases; junction bases outside the gene matches: 7. The germline V gene encodes CDR1 MNHEY and CDR2 SVGEGT. DNA of the CDR3: TGTGCCAGCAGAAGGACAGGGGACGGGTACGAGCAGTACTTC. This sequence encodes CASRRTGDGYEQYF.

This clonotype was counted at least ten times. The chain employs TRBV10-3 and TRBJ2-7, with 7 bases identical to TRBD2. This CDR3 has 14 residues. Germline lookup yields CDR1 ENHRY and CDR2 SYGVKD. V gave up 3 bases and J gave up 3 bases; unmatched junction bases: 5. The CDR3, as DNA: TGTGCCATCAGTGACTACAGCGGGATCTACGAGCAGTACTTC. Encoded protein: CAISDYSGIYEQYF.

The V and J genes are TRBV6-5 and TRBJ1-5; D ambiguous. This CDR3 is built from 12 residues. Germline V gene lookup returns CDR1 MNHEY and CDR2 SVGAGI. Trimming pared 8 bases from V and 0 bases from J, leaving 5 bases between. CDR3 amino acids: CASGYSNQPQHF. The CDR3 nucleotides read TGTGCCAGCGGCTATAGCAATCAGCCCCAGCATTTT.

This clonotype has more than one count but fewer than ten. This rearrangement joins TRBV6-4 to TRBJ2-2; 10 bases map to TRBD2. The CDR3 runs 15 residues. Germline trimming cut 2 bases from V and 3 bases from J; bases unmatched to any gene: 0. The germline CDR1 and CDR2 sequences are MRHNA and SNTAGT. The CDR3 sequence: CASSDGTSDTGELFF. The CDR3 coding sequence is TGTGCCAGCAGTGACGGGACTAGCGACACCGGGGAGCTGTTTTTT.

This chain joins TRBV12-3 or TRBV12-4 and TRBJ1-4; no reliable D call. The CDR3 covers 15 residues. V lost 4 bases and J lost 7, with 16 bases in between. CDR3 sequence: CASSSRTRTAEKLFF. In DNA, the CDR3 is TGTGCCAGCAGTTCTCGGACCCGGACGGCTGAAAAACTGTTTTTT.

This clonotype was seen many times. V and J are TRBV7-2 and TRBJ2-3; no reliable D call. This CDR3 has 13 residues. Germline V gene sequence: CDR1 SGHTA, CDR2 FQGNSA. With 7 bases removed from V and 6 bases from J, the gap between germline ends came to 14 bases. The DNA of the CDR3 is TGTGCCAGCACCACGGGCGGCGCCGATACGCAGTATTTT. Amino acid sequence: CASTTGGADTQYF.

The sample holds many counts of this clonotype. The CDR3 here is CASKTQHEQYF. CDR3 DNA: TGTGCCAGCAAGACCCAGCACGAGCAGTACTTC. This rearrangement joins TRBV6-6 to TRBJ2-7; D not resolved. The CDR3 is 11 residues long. V shed 7 bases and J shed 5 bases, with 9 bases lying between them. Germline V lookup: CDR1 MNHNY, CDR2 SVGAGI (reference sequence).

This clonotype appeared a few times. The rearrangement uses TRBV2 and TRBJ2-7; the match to TRBD2 covers 7 bases. This CDR3 spans 13 amino acids. The V segment lost 8 bases and the J segment 0 bases; nucleotides outside the gene matches: 4. Germline V gene sequence: CDR1 SNHLY, CDR2 FYNNEI. CDR3 sequence: CASGTTFSYEQYF. The CDR3 nucleotides are TGTGCCAGCGGGACTACTTTCTCCTACGAGCAGTACTTC. The complete variable domain, with remaining parts taken from reference TRBV2 and TRBJ2-7, reads EPEVTQTPSHQVTQMGQEVILRCVPISNHLYFYWYRQILGQKVEFLVSFYNNEISEKSEIFDDQFSVERPDGSNFTLKIRSTKLEDSAMYFCASGTTFSYEQYFGPGTRLTVT.

The genes are TRBV5-5 and TRBJ2-2, with D perhaps matching TRBD1 (6 bases). Trimming removed 2 bases from V and 8 bases from J, with 13 bases in between. CDR1 and CDR2 (germline): SGHKS, YYEKEE (reference sequence). The CDR3 has 14 amino acids. The CDR3 coding sequence is TGTGCCAGCAGCTTCTATTCCGGGACAGGGGAGCTGTTTTTT. It yields the protein CASSFYSGTGELFF.

This clonotype was found a few times. The chain is built from TRBV29-1 and TRBJ2-7, with TRBD1 identical over 9 bases. The CDR3 sequence is 12 residues long. Germline V gene data show CDR1 as SQVTM and CDR2 as ANQGSEA. With V trimmed by 7 bases and J by 6 bases, 7 bases remained unmatched. CDR3: CSAGQGRGEQYF. The CDR3 DNA reads TGCAGCGCCGGACAGGGGAGAGGCGAGCAGTACTTC.